The next 11 T cell receptor beta chains were all read from a single sample in a study of T cell responses to AZD1222 COVID-19 vaccine. Sequenced by immunoSEQ multiplex PCR; TCRdb stores in-frame clones only, minus some. Here the sample spans 150,000 or so clones, about 92% being singletons. The sample consisted of peripheral blood, taken on day 0 of AZD1222 vaccination. The receptors shown here come from an adult in good health.

This clone has just one count. The chain uses TRBV3-1 (or the pseudogene TRBV3-2) and TRBJ1-3; 8 bases agree with TRBD1. The V and J ends lost 2 bases and 4 bases, in that order; junction bases with no gene match: 4. Germline-derived CDR1 and CDR2 are LGHDT and YNNKEL (reference sequence). The length of the CDR3 is 15 residues. The CDR3 nucleotides read TGTGCCAGCAGCCAACAGGGGGCGATCGGAAACACCATATATTTT. This sequence encodes CASSQQGAIGNTIYF.

This clone is a singleton in its sample. This chain joins TRBV27 and TRBJ1-2, with 12 bases lining up with TRBD1. Unmatched junction bases numbered 8, after V lost 1 base and J lost 8 bases. CDR3 size: 16 residues. Per the germline V gene, CDR1 is MNHEY and CDR2 is SMNVEV (reference sequence). In nucleotides, the CDR3 is TGTGCCAGCAGTTTATGGGACAGGGGGCCCGCGGGCGGCTACACCTTC. It codes for CASSLWDRGPAGGYTF.

This chain connects TRBV3-1 (or the pseudogene TRBV3-2) to TRBJ2-7; possible D gene TRBD2, 6 bases. Trimming pared 1 base from V and 0 bases from J, leaving 10 bases between. This CDR3 has 15 residues. Germline V CDR1 and CDR2: LGHDT, YNNKEL (reference sequence). As DNA, the CDR3 is TGTGCCAGCAGCCAAGGGGACGGGAGCTCCTACGAGCAGTACTTC. Translated, it gives CASSQGDGSSYEQYF.

The chain carries TRBV30 and TRBJ2-7; possibly TRBD1 for D (6 bases). Germline V gene lookup returns CDR1 GTSNPN and CDR2 SVGIG (reference sequence). CDR3 length: 12 amino acids. Trimming took 4 bases from V and 2 from J, leaving 9 bases between them. CDR3: CAWTRGTYEQYF. The CDR3 DNA reads TGTGCCTGGACGAGGGGGACCTACGAGCAGTACTTC.

The chain couples TRBV4-1 to TRBJ1-5; D is unresolved. The CDR3 totals 13 residues. Germline V gene sequence: CDR1 MGHRA, CDR2 YSYEKL. V was trimmed by 2 bases and J by 4 bases, leaving 6 bases between them. The CDR3 spells CASSQTRNQPQHF. CDR3 sequence (DNA): TGCGCCAGCAGCCAAACCAGGAATCAGCCCCAGCATTTT.

The sample holds one count of this clone. V gene TRBV2 combines with J gene TRBJ2-2; D is undetermined. Trimming stripped 5 bases from V and 6 bases from J, with 16 bases between. In germline, CDR1 is SNHLY, CDR2 FYNNEI. The CDR3 has 15 residues. The CDR3 is CASSLRAERAGELFF. CDR3 nucleotide sequence: TGTGCCAGCAGTCTCCGGGCTGAACGAGCCGGGGAGCTGTTTTTT.

The chain recombines TRBV19 with TRBJ1-1; 7 bases align to TRBD1. With V trimmed by 2 bases and J by 1 base, 4 bases remained unmatched. The germline V gene has CDR1 LNHDA and CDR2 SQIVND (reference sequence). The CDR3 loop spans 15 amino acids. CDR3 coding DNA: TGTGCCAGTAGTATAACCGGGACAGCGAACACTGAAGCTTTCTTT. Protein product: CASSITGTANTEAFF.

This clone occurred once. The chain is built from TRBV14 and TRBJ2-2, with a weak D call TRBD1 (6 bases). In germline, CDR1 is SGHDN, CDR2 FVKESK. V was trimmed by 1 base and J by 10 bases, leaving 13 bases between them. The CDR3 contains 14 residues. CDR3 region: CASSQATPGVELFF. The CDR3, as DNA: TGTGCCAGCAGCCAAGCGACTCCAGGGGTGGAGCTGTTTTTT.

This chain joins TRBV6-6 and TRBJ2-7; 10 bases agree with TRBD1. The length of the CDR3 is 15 residues. CDR1 is MNHNY and CDR2 is SVGAGI in the germline V gene (reference sequence). Losses at the gene ends were 5 bases for V and 4 bases for J; bases not matched to a gene: 8. CDR3 sequence reads: CASSPSGTGAYEQYF. The CDR3 nucleotides are TGTGCCAGCAGTCCCTCCGGGACAGGGGCTTACGAGCAGTACTTC.

The chain couples TRBV7-9 to TRBJ2-2, with TRBD1 as a possible D gene (6 bases). The CDR3 is 15 amino acids. Germline loops: CDR1 SEHNR, CDR2 FQNEAQ (reference sequence). With 2 bases removed from V and 1 base from J, the gap between germline ends came to 8 bases. The CDR3 region is CASSLPGQNTGELFF. The CDR3 region has the DNA TGTGCCAGCAGCTTACCGGGACAGAACACCGGGGAGCTGTTTTTT.

This clone showed up just once. This chain connects TRBV24-1 to TRBJ2-7; 7 nucleotides agree with TRBD1. The CDR3 covers 17 residues. Germline V gene sequence: CDR1 KGHDR, CDR2 SFDVKD. With V trimmed by 3 bases and J by 6 bases, 16 bases remained unmatched. The CDR3 DNA follows: TGTGCCACCAGTGATACCCGGGACAGCTCTAAGGGCTCCGAGCAGTACTTC. It encodes CATSDTRDSSKGSEQYF.